Listed here are 12 T cell receptor beta chains from one sample, sequenced in a study of T cell repertoires in aging, cancer and after chemotherapy. Amplification of TCR beta used genomic DNA extracted from peripheral blood. Rearranged V-D-J TRB sequences were amplified with a mixed TRB-A/B primer pool. TCRdb reanalysed the multiplex PCR reads using MiXCR and keeps one entry per CDR3 protein. The table shows 10,000 to 15,000 distinct CDR3 sequences, with 35% occurring only once. The sample comprised blood. The origin of the receptors is a human donor in good health. The donor label of this sample is uncertain.

Sample share makes this clonotype medium-sized. The chain uses TRBV5-5 and TRBJ2-5, with D unclear. The germline V and J ends were trimmed by 4 bases and 5 bases, with 15 bases remaining between them. The CDR3 sequence is 14 residues long. The germline gives CDR1 SGHKS, CDR2 YYEKEE (reference sequence). The CDR3 DNA is TGTGCCAGCAGCCCGGTCGACCGCCGGGAGACCCAGTACTTC. Translated, it gives CASSPVDRRETQYF.

This clonotype occurred a few times. The chain recombines TRBV27 with TRBJ2-7; D possibly corresponds to TRBD1 (5 bases). The ends were cut back, 6 bases at V and 1 base at J, with 7 bases in the middle. The CDR3 length is 12 residues. Germline CDR1 and CDR2: MNHEY and SMNVEV (reference sequence). The CDR3 DNA follows: TGTGCCAGCAGGGACACGTCCTACGAGCAGTACTTC. Its translation: CASRDTSYEQYF.

The rearrangement joins TRBV12-3 or TRBV12-4 to TRBJ2-5; TRBD2 aligns across 10 bases. This CDR3 has 14 amino acids. With 5 bases clipped from V and 7 bases from J, the junction kept 7 bases outside the gene matches. CDR3 residues: CASSSGRASATQYF. The CDR3 nucleotides are TGTGCCAGCAGTAGCGGGAGGGCCTCAGCGACCCAGTACTTC.

Note on this clonotype: This may be a read error: a much more frequent sequence differs by one nucleotide. This chain connects TRBV19 to TRBJ2-3, with a weak D call TRBD2 (6 bases). The CDR3 contains 14 residues. Germline values: CDR1 LNHDA, CDR2 SQIVND (reference sequence). The CDR3 DNA follows: TGTACCAGTAGTATAACGCGGGACACAGATACGCAGTATTTT. Its protein is CTSSITRDTDTQYF.

This clonotype was observed a handful of times. The V and J genes are TRBV7-6 and TRBJ2-1, with TRBD2 matching 12 bases. The V and J ends lost 5 bases and 10 bases, in that order; junction bases with no gene match: 9. Germline loops: CDR1 SGHVS, CDR2 FNYEAQ. The CDR3 is 15 amino acids. CDR3 DNA: TGTGCCAGCAGCAGCAGACTAGCGGGGGTGGGGGAGCAGTTCTTC. It codes for CASSSRLAGVGEQFF.

The chain recombines TRBV11-3 with TRBJ1-6; a possible D gene is TRBD1 (6 bases). CDR3 length equals 15 residues. V was pared by 3 bases and J by 7 bases, with 13 bases between. Per germline, CDR1 SGHNT and CDR2 YENEEA. The CDR3 sequence: CASSFNRVENSPLHF. CDR3 bases: TGTGCCAGCAGCTTTAACAGGGTCGAAAATTCACCCCTCCACTTT.

The chain is built from TRBV5-1 and TRBJ2-3; TRBD2 agrees at 8 bases. Germline V gives CDR1 SGHRS, CDR2 YFSETQ. The length of the CDR3 is 15 residues. V trimming: 0 bases; J trimming: 1 base; junction bases outside the gene matches: 1. Here the CDR3 DNA reads TGCGCCAGCAGCTTGGAGCGGGGGCGCACAGATACGCAGTATTTT. It translates to CASSLERGRTDTQYF.

V and J are TRBV30 and TRBJ2-7; 8 bases are shared with TRBD1. The CDR3 is 13 residues long. The junction had 9 bases not matched to a gene; V was cut back by 5 bases and J by 6 bases. The germline V gene has CDR1 GTSNPN and CDR2 SVGIG (reference sequence). The CDR3 loop is CAWGSGQGGEQYF. Written as DNA, the CDR3 is TGTGCCTGGGGATCAGGACAGGGCGGCGAGCAGTACTTC.

The V and J genes are TRBV12-3 or TRBV12-4 and TRBJ1-4; D unclear. V gave up 0 bases and J gave up 8 bases, with 13 bases separating them. The CDR3 is 15 residues long. The CDR3 DNA follows: TGTGCCAGCAGTTTAGCCCTCGGGGAGTCGGAAAAACTGTTTTTT. This encodes CASSLALGESEKLFF.

By proportion, this clonotype is medium-sized (0.01 to 0.1%). This sequence joins TRBV29-1 and TRBJ2-1; 13 bases match TRBD2. Germline V CDR1 and CDR2: SQVTM, ANQGSEA. Trimming took 5 bases from V and 2 from J; bases not matched to a gene: 6. The CDR3 runs to 16 residues. The CDR3 DNA follows: TGCAGCGTTACCGGACTAGCGGGAGTCGCCTACAATGAGCAGTTCTTC. Residues: CSVTGLAGVAYNEQFF.

This clonotype has only a few counts. The chain couples TRBV6-6 to TRBJ1-5; possible D gene TRBD1, 6 bases. The CDR3 length is 15 residues. Germline CDR1 is MNHNY and CDR2 is SVGAGI (reference sequence). V lost 6 bases and J 3 bases, leaving 15 bases between the germline ends. CDR3 sequence reads: CASSTTGGSNQPQHF. CDR3 nucleotide sequence: TGTGCCAGCAGCACGACGGGGGGCTCCAATCAGCCCCAGCATTTT.

A few counts support this clonotype. The J gene is TRBJ2-5, the V gene TRBV6-5; 12 nucleotides match TRBD2. The CDR3 extends over 16 amino acids. Per the germline V gene, CDR1 is MNHEY and CDR2 is SVGAGI. V gave up 5 bases and J gave up 2 bases; unmatched junction bases: 6. Here the CDR3 reads CASSPRTSGEQETQYF. CDR3 sequence (DNA): TGTGCCAGCAGTCCCCGGACTAGCGGGGAACAAGAGACCCAGTACTTC.